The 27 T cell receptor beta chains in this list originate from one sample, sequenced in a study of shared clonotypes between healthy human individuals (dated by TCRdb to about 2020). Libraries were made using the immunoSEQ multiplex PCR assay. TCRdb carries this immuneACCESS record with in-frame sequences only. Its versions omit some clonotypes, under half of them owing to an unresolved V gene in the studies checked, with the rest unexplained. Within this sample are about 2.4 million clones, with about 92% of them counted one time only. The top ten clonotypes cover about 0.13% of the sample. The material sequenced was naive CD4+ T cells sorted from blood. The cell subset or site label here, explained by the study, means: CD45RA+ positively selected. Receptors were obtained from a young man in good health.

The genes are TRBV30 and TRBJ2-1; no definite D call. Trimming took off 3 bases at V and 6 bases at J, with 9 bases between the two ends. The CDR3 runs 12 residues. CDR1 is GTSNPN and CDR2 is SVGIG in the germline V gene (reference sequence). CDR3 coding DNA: TGTGCCTGGAGGACCCGCCCCAATGAGCAGTTCTTC. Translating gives CAWRTRPNEQFF.

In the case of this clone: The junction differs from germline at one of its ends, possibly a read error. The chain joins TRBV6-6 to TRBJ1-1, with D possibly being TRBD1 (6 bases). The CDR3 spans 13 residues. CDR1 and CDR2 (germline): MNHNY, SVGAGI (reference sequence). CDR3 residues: CATRQVQNTEASF. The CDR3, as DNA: TGTGCCACCCGACAGGTCCAGAACACTGAAGCTTCCTTT.

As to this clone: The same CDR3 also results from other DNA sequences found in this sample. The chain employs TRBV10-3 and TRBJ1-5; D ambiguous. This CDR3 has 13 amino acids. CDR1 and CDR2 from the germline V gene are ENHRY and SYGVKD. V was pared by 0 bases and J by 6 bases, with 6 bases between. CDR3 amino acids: CAISESGSQPQHF. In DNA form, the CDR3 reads TGTGCCATCAGTGAGTCGGGATCTCAGCCCCAGCATTTT.

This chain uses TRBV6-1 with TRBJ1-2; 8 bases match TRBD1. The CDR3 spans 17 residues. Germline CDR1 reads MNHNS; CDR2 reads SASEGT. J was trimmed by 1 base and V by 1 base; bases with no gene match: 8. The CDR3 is CASSEGQGFSLNYGYTF. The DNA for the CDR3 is TGTGCCAGCAGTGAAGGACAGGGGTTCTCCCTTAACTATGGCTACACCTTC.

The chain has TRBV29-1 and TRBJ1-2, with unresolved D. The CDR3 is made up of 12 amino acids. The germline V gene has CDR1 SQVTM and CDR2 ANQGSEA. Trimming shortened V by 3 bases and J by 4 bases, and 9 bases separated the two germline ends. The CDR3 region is CSVDTGAYGYTF. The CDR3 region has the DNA TGCAGCGTTGATACGGGTGCCTATGGCTACACCTTC.

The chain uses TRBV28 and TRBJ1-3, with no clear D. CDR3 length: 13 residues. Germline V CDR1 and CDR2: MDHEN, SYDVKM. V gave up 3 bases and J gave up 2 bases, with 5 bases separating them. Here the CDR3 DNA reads TGTGCCAGCAGTTTCTCTGCTGGAAACACCATATATTTT. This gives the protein CASSFSAGNTIYF.

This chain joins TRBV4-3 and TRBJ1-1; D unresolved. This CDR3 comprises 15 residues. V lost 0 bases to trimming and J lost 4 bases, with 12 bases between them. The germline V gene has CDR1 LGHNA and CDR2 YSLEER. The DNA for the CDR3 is TGCGCCAGCAGCCAAGATATCGGAGGAGCCACTGAAGCTTTCTTT. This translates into CASSQDIGGATEAFF.

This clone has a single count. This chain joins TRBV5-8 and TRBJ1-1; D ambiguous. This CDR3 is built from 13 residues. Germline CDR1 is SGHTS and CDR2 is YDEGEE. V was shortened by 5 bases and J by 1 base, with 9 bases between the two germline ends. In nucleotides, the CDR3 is TGTGCCAGCAGGTTTACTGAGAACACTGAAGCTTTCTTT. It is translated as CASRFTENTEAFF.

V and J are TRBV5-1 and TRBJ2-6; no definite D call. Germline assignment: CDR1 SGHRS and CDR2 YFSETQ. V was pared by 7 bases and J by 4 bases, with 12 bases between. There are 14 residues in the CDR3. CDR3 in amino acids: CASRISSGANVLTF. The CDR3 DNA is TGCGCCAGCCGCATTTCATCCGGGGCCAACGTCCTGACTTTC.

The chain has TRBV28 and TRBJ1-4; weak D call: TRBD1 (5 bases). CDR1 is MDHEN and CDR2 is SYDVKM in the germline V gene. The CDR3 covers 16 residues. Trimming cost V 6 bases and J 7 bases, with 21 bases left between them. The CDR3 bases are TGTGCCAGCAGCCAGGGCACCGGGACCCTAGGTGAAAAACTGTTTTTT. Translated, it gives CASSQGTGTLGEKLFF. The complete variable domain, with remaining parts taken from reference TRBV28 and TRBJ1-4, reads DVKVTQSSRYLVKRTGEKVFLECVQDMDHENMFWYRQDPGLGLRLIYFSYDVKMKEKGDIPEGYSVSREKKERFSLILESASTNQTSMYLCASSQGTGTLGEKLFFGSGTQLSVL.

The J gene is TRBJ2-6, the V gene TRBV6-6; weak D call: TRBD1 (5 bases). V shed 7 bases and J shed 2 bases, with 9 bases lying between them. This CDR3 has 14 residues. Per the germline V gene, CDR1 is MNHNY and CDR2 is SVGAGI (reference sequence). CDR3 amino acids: CASILDTGANVLTF. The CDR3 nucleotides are TGTGCCAGCATCCTGGACACTGGGGCCAACGTCCTGACTTTC.

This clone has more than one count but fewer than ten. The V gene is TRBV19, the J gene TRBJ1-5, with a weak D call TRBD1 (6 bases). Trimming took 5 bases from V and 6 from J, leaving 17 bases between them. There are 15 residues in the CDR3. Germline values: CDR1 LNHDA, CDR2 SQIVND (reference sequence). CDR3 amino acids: CASSSPGGAGQPQHF. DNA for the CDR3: TGTGCCAGTAGTTCCCCTGGGGGGGCTGGTCAGCCCCAGCATTTT.

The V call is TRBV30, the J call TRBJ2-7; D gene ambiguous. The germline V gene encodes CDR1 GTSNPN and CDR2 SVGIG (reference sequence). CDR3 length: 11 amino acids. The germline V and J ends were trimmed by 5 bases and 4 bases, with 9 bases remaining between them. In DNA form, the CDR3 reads TGTGCCTGGGGTCACAGTTACGAGCAGTACTTC. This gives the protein CAWGHSYEQYF.

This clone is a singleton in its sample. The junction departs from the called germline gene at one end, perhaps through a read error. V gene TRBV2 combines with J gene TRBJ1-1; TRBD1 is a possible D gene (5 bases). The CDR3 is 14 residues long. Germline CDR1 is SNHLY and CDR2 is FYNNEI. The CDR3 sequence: CASREGEVNTEAFF. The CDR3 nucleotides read TGTGCCAGCAGGGAAGGGGAGGTGAACACTGAAGCTTTCTTT. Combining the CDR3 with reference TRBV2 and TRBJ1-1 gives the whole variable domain EPEVTQTPSHQVTQMGQEVILRCVPISNHLYFYWYRQILGQKVEFLVSFYNNEISEKSEIFDDQFSVERPDGSNFTLKIRSTKLEDSAMYFCASREGEVNTEAFFGQGTRLTVV.

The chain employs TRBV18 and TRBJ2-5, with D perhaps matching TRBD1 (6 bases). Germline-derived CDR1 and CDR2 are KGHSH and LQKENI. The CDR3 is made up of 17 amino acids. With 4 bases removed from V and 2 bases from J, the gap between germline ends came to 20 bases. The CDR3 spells CASSQTTGTTSQETQYF. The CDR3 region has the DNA TGTGCCAGCTCACAAACGACAGGCACCACATCTCAAGAGACCCAGTACTTC. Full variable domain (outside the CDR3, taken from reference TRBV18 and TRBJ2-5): NAGVMQNPRHLVRRRGQEARLRCSPMKGHSHVYWYRQLPEEGLKFMVYLQKENIIDESGMPKERFSAEFPKEGPSILRIQQVVRGDSAAYFCASSQTTGTTSQETQYFGPGTRLLVL.

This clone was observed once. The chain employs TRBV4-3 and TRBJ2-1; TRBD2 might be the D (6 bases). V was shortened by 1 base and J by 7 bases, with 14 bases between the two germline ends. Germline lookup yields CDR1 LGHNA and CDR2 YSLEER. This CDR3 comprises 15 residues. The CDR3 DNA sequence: TGCGCCAGCAGCCAAGTAGGGCTAGCGAGTAATGAGCAGTTCTTC. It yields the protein CASSQVGLASNEQFF.

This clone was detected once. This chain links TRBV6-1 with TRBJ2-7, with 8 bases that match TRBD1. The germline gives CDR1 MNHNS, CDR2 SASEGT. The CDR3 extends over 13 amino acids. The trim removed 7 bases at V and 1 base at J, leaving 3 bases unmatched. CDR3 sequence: CASTNRGSYEQYF. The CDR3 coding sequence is TGTGCCAGCACTAACAGGGGGTCCTACGAGCAGTACTTC.

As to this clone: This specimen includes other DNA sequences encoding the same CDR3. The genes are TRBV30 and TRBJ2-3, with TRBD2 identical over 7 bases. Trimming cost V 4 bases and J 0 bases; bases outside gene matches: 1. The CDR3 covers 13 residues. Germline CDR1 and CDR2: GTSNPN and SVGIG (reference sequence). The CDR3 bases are TGTGCCTGGACTAGCGGTAGCACAGATACGCAGTATTTT. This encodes CAWTSGSTDTQYF. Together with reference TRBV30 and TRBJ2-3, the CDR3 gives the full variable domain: SQTIHQWPATLVQPVGSPLSLECTVEGTSNPNLYWYRQAAGRGLQLLFYSVGIGQISSEVPQNLSASRPQDRQFILSSKKLLLSDSGFYLCAWTSGSTDTQYFGPGTRLTVL.

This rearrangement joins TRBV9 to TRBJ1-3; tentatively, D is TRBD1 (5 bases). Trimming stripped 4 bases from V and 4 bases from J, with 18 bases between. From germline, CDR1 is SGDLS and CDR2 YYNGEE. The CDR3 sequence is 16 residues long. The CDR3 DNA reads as TGTGCCAGCAGCCGCCCCGGGACCGACTTGGGAAACACCATATATTTT. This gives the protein CASSRPGTDLGNTIYF.

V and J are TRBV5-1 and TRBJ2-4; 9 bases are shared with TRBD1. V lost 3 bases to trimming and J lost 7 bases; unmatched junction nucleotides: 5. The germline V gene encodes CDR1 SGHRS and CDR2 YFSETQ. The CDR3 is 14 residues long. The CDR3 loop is CASSSLQGANIQYF. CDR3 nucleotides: TGCGCCAGCAGCTCATTACAGGGGGCGAACATTCAGTACTTC.

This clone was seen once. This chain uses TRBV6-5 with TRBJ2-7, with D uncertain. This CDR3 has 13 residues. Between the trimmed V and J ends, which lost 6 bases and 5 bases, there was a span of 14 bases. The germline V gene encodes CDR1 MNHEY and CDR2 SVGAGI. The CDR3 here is CASSPPQGHEQYF. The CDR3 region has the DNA TGTGCCAGCAGCCCACCACAAGGCCACGAGCAGTACTTC.

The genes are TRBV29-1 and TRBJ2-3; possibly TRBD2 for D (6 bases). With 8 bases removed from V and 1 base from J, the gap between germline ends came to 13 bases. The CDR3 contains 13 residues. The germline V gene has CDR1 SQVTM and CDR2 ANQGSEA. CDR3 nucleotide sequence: TGCAGCACTACCACGGGGGGCACAGATACGCAGTATTTT. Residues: CSTTTGGTDTQYF.

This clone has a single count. The CDR3 sequence is CASSGQGARGETQYF. The CDR3 DNA reads TGTGCCAGCAGTGGACAGGGGGCGAGGGGAGAGACCCAGTACTTC. The genes are TRBV2 and TRBJ2-5; 10 bases are a match to TRBD1. Germline assignment: CDR1 SNHLY and CDR2 FYNNEI. The trim removed 4 bases at V and 4 bases at J, leaving 6 bases unmatched. The CDR3 runs to 15 residues.

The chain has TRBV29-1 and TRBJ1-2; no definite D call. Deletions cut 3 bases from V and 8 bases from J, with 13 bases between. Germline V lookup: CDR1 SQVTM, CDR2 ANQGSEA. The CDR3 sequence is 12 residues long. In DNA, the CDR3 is TGCAGCGTTGATGTACGGGTTAAGGGCTACACCTTC. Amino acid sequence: CSVDVRVKGYTF.

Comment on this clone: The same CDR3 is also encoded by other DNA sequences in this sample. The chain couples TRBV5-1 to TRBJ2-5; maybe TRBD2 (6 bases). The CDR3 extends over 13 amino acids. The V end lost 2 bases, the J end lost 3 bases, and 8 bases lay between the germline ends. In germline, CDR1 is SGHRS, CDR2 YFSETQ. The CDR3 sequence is CASSFSGEETQYF. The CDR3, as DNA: TGCGCCAGCAGCTTCTCGGGGGAAGAGACCCAGTACTTC.

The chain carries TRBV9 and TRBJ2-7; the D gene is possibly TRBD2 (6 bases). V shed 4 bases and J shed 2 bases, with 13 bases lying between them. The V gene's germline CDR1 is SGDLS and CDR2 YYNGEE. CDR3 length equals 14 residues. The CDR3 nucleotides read TGTGCCAGCAGCTCCCCGGGAGCCCCCTACGAGCAGTACTTC. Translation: CASSSPGAPYEQYF. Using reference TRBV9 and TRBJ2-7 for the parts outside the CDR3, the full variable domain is DSGVTQTPKHLITATGQRVTLRCSPRSGDLSVYWYQQSLDQGLQFLIQYYNGEERAKGNILERFSAQQFPDLHSELNLSSLELGDSALYFCASSSPGAPYEQYFGPGTRLTVT.

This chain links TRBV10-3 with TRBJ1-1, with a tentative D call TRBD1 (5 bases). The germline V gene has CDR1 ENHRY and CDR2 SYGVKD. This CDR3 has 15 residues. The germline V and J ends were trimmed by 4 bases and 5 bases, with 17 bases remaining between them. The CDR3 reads CAISAGSDWGTEAFF. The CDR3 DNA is TGTGCCATCAGTGCCGGTTCGGACTGGGGGACTGAAGCTTTCTTT.